These 24 T cell receptor beta chains were sequenced from one sample in a study of T-cell reconstitution after alpha-beta-depleted transplantation in children. Unique molecular identifiers were incorporated when the TCRbeta library was constructed. TCRdb redid the calling of the PCR reads with MiXCR, one entry per CDR3 protein. The sample lists around 230,000 distinct CDR3 sequences, roughly 18% occurring once. Sample: PBMCs, mostly from graft donor cells, taken 360 days after TCRalphabeta/CD19-depleted stem cell transplant. Receptor source: a male patient aged 2-15 years who had a stem cell transplant for acute lymphoblastic leukemia, so the T cells may come from the graft donor.

The chain recombines TRBV2 with TRBJ2-3, with D uncertain. CDR3 length equals 14 residues. Trimming removed 3 bases at V and 6 bases at J, with 13 bases between. Germline V gene lookup returns CDR1 SNHLY and CDR2 FYNNEI. The CDR3 here is CASSDSRQLDTQYF. CDR3 nucleotide sequence: TGTGCCAGCAGTGATAGTCGCCAGCTTGATACGCAGTATTTT.

This clonotype has only one observation. This sequence joins TRBV11-1 and TRBJ2-2; D is undetermined. This CDR3 is 16 amino acids long. Germline V gene data show CDR1 as SGHAT and CDR2 as FQDESV (reference sequence). Trimming cost V 5 bases and J 2 bases, with 15 bases left between them. Here the CDR3 reads CASSPRSYVNTGELFF. CDR3 nucleotides: TGTGCCAGCAGCCCCCGCTCATACGTTAACACCGGGGAGCTGTTTTTT.

This clonotype was counted a few times. The CDR3, as DNA: TGTGCCAGCAGCTTAGGTGGGGCAATCTCCTACAATGAGCAGTTCTTC. Translating it yields CASSLGGAISYNEQFF. The chain carries TRBV7-6 and TRBJ2-1; a possible D gene is TRBD1 (5 bases). V lost 1 base and J 0 bases, leaving 10 bases between the germline ends. The CDR3 loop spans 16 amino acids. Germline loops: CDR1 SGHVS, CDR2 FNYEAQ.

The chain uses TRBV20-1 and TRBJ1-2; 7 nucleotides align to TRBD1. Germline trimming cut 4 bases from V and 7 bases from J; bases unmatched to any gene: 6. The CDR3 sequence is 12 residues long. Looked up from germline, CDR1 is DFQATT and CDR2 is SNEGSKA (reference sequence). The CDR3 DNA is TGCAGTGCTACGCAGGGGGTGGGTGGCTACACCTTC. Its protein is CSATQGVGGYTF.

The rearrangement uses TRBV30 and TRBJ1-5; D is possibly TRBD1 (5 bases). V was trimmed by 2 bases and J by 7 bases, leaving 15 bases between them. This CDR3 contains 14 residues. Germline loops: CDR1 GTSNPN, CDR2 SVGIG (reference sequence). The CDR3 nucleotides are TGTGCCTGGAGTCGGGAAGGGGTCCGGCAGCCCCAGCATTTT. Its translation: CAWSREGVRQPQHF. Variable domain in full (rest from reference TRBV30 and TRBJ1-5): SQTIHQWPATLVQPVGSPLSLECTVEGTSNPNLYWYRQAAGRGLQLLFYSVGIGQISSEVPQNLSASRPQDRQFILSSKKLLLSDSGFYLCAWSREGVRQPQHFGDGTRLSIL.

The chain links TRBV4-2 to TRBJ1-1; no clear D. The ends were cut back, 1 base at V and 1 base at J, with 13 bases in the middle. This CDR3 comprises 16 residues. Germline assignment: CDR1 LGHNA and CDR2 YNFKEQ. The CDR3 DNA sequence: TGTGCCAGCAGCCAAGCAATTCGGCTGCGGAACACTGAAGCTTTCTTT. Protein: CASSQAIRLRNTEAFF.

In regard to this clonotype: A single base separates this from a much larger clone, so it may be a read error. The chain carries TRBV3-1 and TRBJ2-7, with TRBD1 as a possible D gene (6 bases). V lost 4 bases to trimming and J lost 0 bases, with 7 bases between them. The CDR3 spans 13 residues. Germline values: CDR1 LGHDT, CDR2 YNNKEL (reference sequence). In DNA, the CDR3 is TGTGCCAGCAGCCGGGACACCTCCTACGAGCAGTACTTC. Translation: CASSRDTSYEQYF.

This clonotype was detected only a few times. This chain joins TRBV20-1 and TRBJ2-1; 7 bases map to TRBD2. CDR1 and CDR2 from the germline V gene are DFQATT and SNEGSKA (reference sequence). V lost 6 bases to trimming and J lost 5 bases; unmatched junction nucleotides: 10. The length of the CDR3 is 14 residues. The CDR3 loop reads CSALAEIPNNEQFF. Written as DNA, the CDR3 is TGCAGTGCGCTAGCGGAGATTCCTAACAATGAGCAGTTCTTC.

V gene TRBV5-1 combines with J gene TRBJ2-2; D possibly corresponds to TRBD1 (5 bases). The germline V gene has CDR1 SGHRS and CDR2 YFSETQ. V dropped 4 bases and J dropped 7 bases, with 11 bases sitting between them. The CDR3 has 13 residues. CDR3 region: CASSARVGGELFF. The CDR3 nucleotides read TGCGCCAGCAGCGCCAGGGTTGGCGGGGAGCTGTTTTTT.

This clonotype has only a few counts. V and J are TRBV9 and TRBJ1-1; D call uncertain. Trimming stripped 0 bases from V and 7 bases from J, with 4 bases between. From germline, CDR1 is SGDLS and CDR2 YYNGEE. This CDR3 is built from 11 residues. The CDR3 loop reads CASSVGVEAFF. Written as DNA, the CDR3 is TGTGCCAGCAGCGTAGGAGTTGAAGCTTTCTTT.

The V call is TRBV4-2, the J call TRBJ2-3; TRBD2 aligns across 11 bases. The germline V gene encodes CDR1 LGHNA and CDR2 YNFKEQ. The V gene end was trimmed by 0 bases and the J gene end by 10 bases; junction bases not matched to a gene: 9. The CDR3 spans 16 residues. CDR3 coding DNA: TGTGCCAGCAGCCAAGAGGGTAGCGGGGGGGCTTCGGCGCAGTATTTT. Its protein is CASSQEGSGGASAQYF.

This clonotype was recorded a few times. The V call is TRBV11-2, the J call TRBJ2-1; a possible D gene is TRBD1 (5 bases). The V and J ends lost 5 bases and 7 bases respectively, with 9 bases between them. This CDR3 is built from 12 residues. The germline V gene has CDR1 SGHAT and CDR2 FQNNGV. CDR3 amino acids: CASSPSGNEQFF. CDR3 DNA sequence: TGTGCCAGCAGCCCATCAGGGAATGAGCAGTTCTTC.

The gene calls are TRBV11-2 and TRBJ2-4; D may correspond to TRBD1 or TRBD2 (6 bases each). The ends were cut back, 1 base at V and 2 bases at J, with 18 bases in the middle. CDR3 length: 18 residues. CDR1 is SGHAT, CDR2 FQNNGV, per germline. Written as DNA, the CDR3 is TGTGCCAGCAGCTTAGTTGTTAGGGGGGCTCTGACCAAAAACATTCAGTACTTC. This sequence encodes CASSLVVRGALTKNIQYF.

The chain uses TRBV20-1 and TRBJ2-6; TRBD1 matches at 7 bases. There are 14 residues in the CDR3. CDR1 and CDR2 (germline): DFQATT, SNEGSKA (reference sequence). J gave up 2 bases and V 5 bases, and 3 bases lay outside the gene matches. The CDR3 protein is CSASTGAGANVLTF. The CDR3 bases are TGCAGTGCTTCCACAGGGGCTGGGGCCAACGTCCTGACTTTC.

The chain couples TRBV20-1 to TRBJ2-7, with 7 bases matching TRBD2. Germline CDR1 reads DFQATT; CDR2 reads SNEGSKA (reference sequence). The CDR3 spans 14 residues. Trimming took 4 bases from V and 0 from J; bases not matched to a gene: 6. The CDR3 nucleotides read TGCAGTGCTACCCCGCGGGGGTTCTCCTACGAGCAGTACTTC. Encoded protein: CSATPRGFSYEQYF.

The chain is built from TRBV12-3 or TRBV12-4 and TRBJ2-5; D is perhaps TRBD2 (6 bases). The CDR3 loop spans 17 amino acids. The V end was cut by 4 bases, the J end by 3 bases, with 21 bases between. CDR3 nucleotides: TGTGCCAGCAGTTACCCCGTTGCGAGGGGAGGCGAAGAGACCCAGTACTTC. Its translation is CASSYPVARGGEETQYF.

The rearrangement links TRBV18 to TRBJ2-7; tentative D call: TRBD2 (6 bases). V lost 1 base to trimming and J lost 5 bases, with 12 bases between them. CDR3 length equals 14 residues. Germline CDR1 is KGHSH and CDR2 is LQKENI. The CDR3 loop reads CASSPQGGLHEQYF. In nucleotides, the CDR3 is TGTGCCAGCTCACCACAGGGAGGCCTGCACGAGCAGTACTTC.

This chain links TRBV27 with TRBJ1-1; 11 nucleotides align to TRBD1. Trimming took 6 bases from V and 4 from J; bases not matched to a gene: 4. This CDR3 is built from 14 residues. Per germline, CDR1 MNHEY and CDR2 SMNVEV (reference sequence). The CDR3 DNA reads as TGTGCCAGCAGACAGGGACAGGGGGTCACTGAAGCTTTCTTT. Translation gives CASRQGQGVTEAFF.

This clonotype came up a few times. This chain connects TRBV4-3 to TRBJ2-1; 10 bases align to TRBD1. V gave up 3 bases and J gave up 2 bases; unmatched junction bases: 4. Germline V gene data show CDR1 as LGHNA and CDR2 as YSLEER. There are 16 residues in the CDR3. The CDR3 DNA is TGCGCCAGCAGCCATGTGACAGGGGGCCCCTACAATGAGCAGTTCTTC. As protein: CASSHVTGGPYNEQFF.

CDR3 nucleotide sequence: TGTGCCAGCAGAAGGGGGCTCAGGGAGACCCAGTACTTC. Residues: CASRRGLRETQYF. The chain couples TRBV12-3 or TRBV12-4 to TRBJ2-5; 7 positions agree with TRBD1. Trimming cost V 6 bases and J 5 bases; bases outside gene matches: 6. The CDR3 length is 13 residues.

This chain connects TRBV7-9 to TRBJ1-4, with no clear D. V lost 6 bases to trimming and J lost 4 bases, with 6 bases between them. In germline, CDR1 is SEHNR, CDR2 FQNEAQ (reference sequence). The CDR3 covers 12 residues. CDR3 DNA sequence: TGTGCCAGCAGGGCGGATAATGAAAAACTGTTTTTT. As protein: CASRADNEKLFF.

This clonotype was counted ten times or more. This sequence joins TRBV20-1 and TRBJ1-2, with TRBD1 identical over 11 bases. Germline CDR1 DFQATT, CDR2 SNEGSKA (reference sequence). Trimming cost V 3 bases and J 4 bases; bases outside gene matches: 4. There are 14 residues in the CDR3. CDR3 amino acids: CSASSGQGVYGYTF. The CDR3 DNA reads TGCAGTGCTAGCTCGGGACAGGGGGTCTATGGCTACACCTTC.

V gene TRBV18 combines with J gene TRBJ1-1; no reliable D call. Germline CDR1 and CDR2: KGHSH and LQKENI. V lost 3 bases, J lost 7 bases, and 12 bases lay in between. This CDR3 region has 13 residues. Written as DNA, the CDR3 is TGTGCCAGCTCACCTATTCTCGTCGGTGAAGCTTTCTTT. Its protein product is CASSPILVGEAFF.

There are a few counts of this clonotype. The CDR3 sequence is CAISPGQSTDTQYF. CDR3 nucleotides: TGTGCCATCAGCCCCGGGCAGAGCACAGATACGCAGTATTTT. J is TRBJ2-3 and V is TRBV10-3; D is ambiguous. The CDR3 has 14 residues. The germline V gene has CDR1 ENHRY and CDR2 SYGVKD. V lost 6 bases and J lost 0, with 10 bases in between.